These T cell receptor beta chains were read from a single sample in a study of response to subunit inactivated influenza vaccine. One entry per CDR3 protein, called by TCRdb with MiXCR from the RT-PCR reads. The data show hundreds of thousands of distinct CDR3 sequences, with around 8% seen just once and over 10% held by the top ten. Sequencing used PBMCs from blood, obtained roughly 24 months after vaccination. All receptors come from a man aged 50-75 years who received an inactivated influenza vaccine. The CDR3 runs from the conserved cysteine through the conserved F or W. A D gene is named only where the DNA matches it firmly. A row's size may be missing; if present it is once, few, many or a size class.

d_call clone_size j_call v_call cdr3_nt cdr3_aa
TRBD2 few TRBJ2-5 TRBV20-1 TGCAGAGCGGGATCCCAAGAGACCCAGTACTTC CRAGSQETQYF
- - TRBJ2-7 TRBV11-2 TGTGCCAGCAGCTTAGTTTTCTCGAGGGGACAAGAAGGCTACGAGCAGTACTTC CASSLVFSRGQEGYEQYF
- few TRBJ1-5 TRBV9 TGTGCCAGCAGCGTAGGGGGTCAGAGCAATCAGCCCCAGCATTTT CASSVGGQSNQPQHF
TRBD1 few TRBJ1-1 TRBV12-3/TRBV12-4 TGTGCCAGCAGCAGGACAGGGTCGGGAGCTTTCTTT CASSRTGSGAFF
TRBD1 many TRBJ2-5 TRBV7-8 TGTGCCAGCAGCTCACAGGGGTTGGAGACCCAGTACTTC CASSSQGLETQYF
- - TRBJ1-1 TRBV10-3 TGTGCCATCAGCGAGGGACTGAAGAACACTGAAGCTTTCTTT CAISEGLKNTEAFF
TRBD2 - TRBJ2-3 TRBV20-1 TGCAGTGCTAGAGATCTCGCCGAGCGGGGCACCACAGATACGCAGTATTTT CSARDLAERGTTDTQYF
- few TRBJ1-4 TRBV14 TGTGCCAGCAGCCAGTGGGCTGGAGAAAAACTGTTTTTT CASSQWAGEKLFF
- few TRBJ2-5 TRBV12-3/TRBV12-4 TGTGCCAGCAGCTCTGACTCCCCGGGTGGGACCCAGTACTTC CASSSDSPGGTQYF
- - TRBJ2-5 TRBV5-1 TGCGCCAGCAGCTTGGAAGGCTCCGGGCAAGAGACCCAGTACTTC CASSLEGSGQETQYF
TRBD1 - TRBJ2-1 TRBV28 TGTGCCAGCAGGGGACAGGGAAGGAACAAGGAGCAGTTCTTC CASRGQGRNKEQFF
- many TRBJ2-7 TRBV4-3 TGCGCCAGCAGCCAAGATATTCAGGGAACCGAGCAGTACTTC CASSQDIQGTEQYF
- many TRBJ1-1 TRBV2 TGTGCCAGCAGTCGACTCCGGGATAACACTGAAGCTTTCTTT CASSRLRDNTEAFF
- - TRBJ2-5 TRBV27 TGTGCCAGCAGTTCTCCCGGGGCGACTGAGACCCAGTACTTC CASSSPGATETQYF
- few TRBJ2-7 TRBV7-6 TGTGCCAGCAGCTTACAAACAGGGAGGGAGCAGTACTTC CASSLQTGREQYF
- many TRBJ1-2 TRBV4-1 TGCGCCAGCAGCCAAGATGTAGCCAACTACTATGGCTACACCTTC CASSQDVANYYGYTF
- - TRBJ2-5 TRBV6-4 TGTGCCAGCAATTATGAGGAAGAGACCCAGTACTTC CASNYEEETQYF
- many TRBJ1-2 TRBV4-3 TGCGCCAGCAGCCAAGATGCGAGGACAGAAGCTAACTATGGCTACACCTTC CASSQDARTEANYGYTF
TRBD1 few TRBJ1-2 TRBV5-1 TGCGCCAGCAGCTTGGCCGGGGACAGCTCTTATGGCTACACCTTC CASSLAGDSSYGYTF
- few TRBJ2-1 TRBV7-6 TGTGCCAGCAGCTTAGGGGGTGGGTATCCCAACAATGAGCAGTTCTTC CASSLGGGYPNNEQFF
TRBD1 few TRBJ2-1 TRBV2 TGTGCCAGCAGAGTGACAGGGGTCAATGAGCAGTTCTTC CASRVTGVNEQFF
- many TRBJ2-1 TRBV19 TGTGCCAGTAGTATAAACGGGAGACTTTTTAATGAGCAGTTCTTC CASSINGRLFNEQFF
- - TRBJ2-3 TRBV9 TGTGCCAGCAGCCCCTCGGCGGGGACTCCCGGAGATACGCAGTATTTT CASSPSAGTPGDTQYF
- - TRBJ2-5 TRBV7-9 TGTGCCAGCAGCCCACACCCCCGGGGGCGGCAAGAGACCCAGTACTTC CASSPHPRGRQETQYF
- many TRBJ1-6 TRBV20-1 TGCAGTGCTAGAGATCGTGTACTCACCTCCTATAATTCACCCCTCCACTTT CSARDRVLTSYNSPLHF
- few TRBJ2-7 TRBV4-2 TGTGCCAGCAGCCAGCAGGCTTACAGCTCCTACGAGCAGTACTTC CASSQQAYSSYEQYF
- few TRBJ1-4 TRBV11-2 TGTGCCAGCAGCTCTCCCGTGAGCGGTGAAAAACTGTTTTTT CASSSPVSGEKLFF
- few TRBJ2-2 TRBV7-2 TGTGCCAGCAGCTTAGTGAGCGAGGGGACCGGGGAGCTGTTTTTT CASSLVSEGTGELFF
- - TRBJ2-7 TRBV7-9 TGTGCCAGCAGCTTAGTGGCACTCTCCTACGAGCAGTACTTC CASSLVALSYEQYF
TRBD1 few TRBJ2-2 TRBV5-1 TGCGCCAGCAGCGCCACAGGGGGCGCGAACACCGGGGAGCTGTTTTTT CASSATGGANTGELFF
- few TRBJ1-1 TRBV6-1 TGTGCCAGCAGGTGGAACACTGAAGCTTTCTTT CASRWNTEAFF
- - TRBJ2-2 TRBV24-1 TGTGCCACCAGTGATCTCAATTGGGGACTGTTGAACACCGGGGAGCTGTTTTTT CATSDLNWGLLNTGELFF
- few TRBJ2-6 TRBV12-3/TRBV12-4 TGTGCCAGCAGTACTGGGGGGCGGCTTGCTGGGGCCAACGTCCTGACTTTC CASSTGGRLAGANVLTF
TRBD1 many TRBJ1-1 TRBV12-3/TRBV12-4 TGTGCCAGCAGATCCGGGACAGGGGCGAAGAACACTGAAGCTTTCTTT CASRSGTGAKNTEAFF
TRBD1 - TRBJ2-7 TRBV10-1 TGCGCCAGCAGTACCGGGACAGGGGCGCACGAGCAGTACTTC CASSTGTGAHEQYF
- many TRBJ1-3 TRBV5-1 TGCGCCAGCAGCTTGCGGCCGATCGGAGTGGACAGCTCTGGAAACACCATATATTTT CASSLRPIGVDSSGNTIYF
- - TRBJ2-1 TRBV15 TGTGCCACCAGCACCCGGGACACCGGCTCCTACAATGAGCAGTTCTTC CATSTRDTGSYNEQFF
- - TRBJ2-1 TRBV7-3 TGTGCCAGCAGACAAGGGCGGGGTGGGGATGAGCAGTTCTTC CASRQGRGGDEQFF
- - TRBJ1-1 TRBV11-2 TGTGCCAGCAGCTTAGCACCTAAGGCCATGAACACTGAAGCTTTCTTT CASSLAPKAMNTEAFF
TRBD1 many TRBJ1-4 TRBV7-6 TGTGCCAGCAGCCGGGGACAGCAGAATGAAAAACTGTTTTTT CASSRGQQNEKLFF
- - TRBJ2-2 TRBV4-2 TGTGCCAGCAGCCAAGATGTGGGCGCCGGGGAGCTGTTTTTT CASSQDVGAGELFF
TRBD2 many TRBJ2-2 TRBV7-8 TGTGCCAGCAGCTTGGGGACTAGCGGGGGAAGGAGCACCGGGGAGCTGTTTTTT CASSLGTSGGRSTGELFF